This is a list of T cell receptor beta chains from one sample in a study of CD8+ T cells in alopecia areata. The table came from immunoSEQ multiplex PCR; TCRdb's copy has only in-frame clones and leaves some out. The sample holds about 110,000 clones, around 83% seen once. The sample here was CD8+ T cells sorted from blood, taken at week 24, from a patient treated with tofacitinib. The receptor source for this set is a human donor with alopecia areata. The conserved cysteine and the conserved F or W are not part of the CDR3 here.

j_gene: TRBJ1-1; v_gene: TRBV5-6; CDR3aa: ASSLGWAEAF
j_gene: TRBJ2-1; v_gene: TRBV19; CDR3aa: ASRSGHINEQF
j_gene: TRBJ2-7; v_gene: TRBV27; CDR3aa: ASSPATSGAVYEQY
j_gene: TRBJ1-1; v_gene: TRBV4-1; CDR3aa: ASSQVTGLGTEAF
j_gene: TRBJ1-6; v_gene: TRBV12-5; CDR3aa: ASGPSAGVGSPLH
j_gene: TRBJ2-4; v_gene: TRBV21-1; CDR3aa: TLQATGTKNIQY
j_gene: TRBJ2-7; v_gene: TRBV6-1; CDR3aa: ASSGTSPDEQY
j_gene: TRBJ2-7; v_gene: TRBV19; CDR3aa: ASTKKRDKPPSYEQY
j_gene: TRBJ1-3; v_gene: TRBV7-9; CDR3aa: ASSDYRYSGNTIY
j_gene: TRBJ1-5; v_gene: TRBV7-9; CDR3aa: ASSLGPLSNQPQH
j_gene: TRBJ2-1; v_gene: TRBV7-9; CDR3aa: ASSPTRQTAYNEQF
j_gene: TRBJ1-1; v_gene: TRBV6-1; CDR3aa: ASSPTGNTEAF
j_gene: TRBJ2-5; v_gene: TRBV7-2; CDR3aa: ASSDSQIQETQY
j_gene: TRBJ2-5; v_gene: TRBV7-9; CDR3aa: ASSGNYDRPETQY
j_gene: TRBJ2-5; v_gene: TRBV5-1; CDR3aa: ASSDGGEETQY
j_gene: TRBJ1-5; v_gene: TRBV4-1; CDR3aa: ASSQSRGDQPQH
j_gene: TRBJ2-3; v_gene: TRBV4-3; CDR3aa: ASSRGGTDTQY
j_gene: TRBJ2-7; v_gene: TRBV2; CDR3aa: ASSEAYRSGSSYEQY
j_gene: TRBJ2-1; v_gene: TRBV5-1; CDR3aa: ASGAGASYNEQF
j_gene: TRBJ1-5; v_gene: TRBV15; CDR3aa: ATSRDPAGQRYSNQPQH
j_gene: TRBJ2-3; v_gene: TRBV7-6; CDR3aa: ASSLQGSSTDTQY
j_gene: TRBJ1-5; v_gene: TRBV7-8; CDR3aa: ASSLELGFNQPQH
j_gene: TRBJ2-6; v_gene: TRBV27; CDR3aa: ASSLSHSGANVLT
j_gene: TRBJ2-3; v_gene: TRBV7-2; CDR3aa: ASSLGAGGTTDTQY
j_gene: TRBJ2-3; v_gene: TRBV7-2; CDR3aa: ASSLSGGWADTQY
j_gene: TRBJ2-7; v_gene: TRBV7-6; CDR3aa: ASSPRADHGYEQY
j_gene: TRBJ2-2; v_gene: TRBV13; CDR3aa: ASSPQTLNTGELF
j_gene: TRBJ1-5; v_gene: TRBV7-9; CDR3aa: ASSLGTVNSNQPQH